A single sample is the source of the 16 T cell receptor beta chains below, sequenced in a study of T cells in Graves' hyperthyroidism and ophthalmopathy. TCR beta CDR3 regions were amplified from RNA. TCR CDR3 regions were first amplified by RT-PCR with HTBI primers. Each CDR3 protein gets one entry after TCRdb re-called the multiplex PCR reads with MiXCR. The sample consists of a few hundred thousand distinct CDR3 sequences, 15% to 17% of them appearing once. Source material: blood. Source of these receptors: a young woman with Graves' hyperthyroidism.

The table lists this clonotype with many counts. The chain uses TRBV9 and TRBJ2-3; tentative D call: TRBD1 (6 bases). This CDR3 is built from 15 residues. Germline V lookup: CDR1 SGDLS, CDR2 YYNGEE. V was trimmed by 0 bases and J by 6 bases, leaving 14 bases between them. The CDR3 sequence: CASSVGGQLVDTQYF. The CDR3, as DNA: TGTGCCAGCAGCGTAGGAGGACAGTTGGTGGATACGCAGTATTTT.

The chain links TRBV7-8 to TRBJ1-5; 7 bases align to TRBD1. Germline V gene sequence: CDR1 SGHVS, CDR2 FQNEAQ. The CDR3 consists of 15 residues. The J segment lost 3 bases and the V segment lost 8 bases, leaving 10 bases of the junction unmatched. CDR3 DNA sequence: TGTGCCAGCGCCCGGGGGGGACAGAACAATCAGCCCCAGCATTTT. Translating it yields CASARGGQNNQPQHF.

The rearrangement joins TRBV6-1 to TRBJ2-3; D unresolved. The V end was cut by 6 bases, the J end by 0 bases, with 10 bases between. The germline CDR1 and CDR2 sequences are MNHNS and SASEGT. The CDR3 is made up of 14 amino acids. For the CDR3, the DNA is TGTGCCAGCAGGGCCGGAAGTAGCACAGATACGCAGTATTTT. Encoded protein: CASRAGSSTDTQYF.

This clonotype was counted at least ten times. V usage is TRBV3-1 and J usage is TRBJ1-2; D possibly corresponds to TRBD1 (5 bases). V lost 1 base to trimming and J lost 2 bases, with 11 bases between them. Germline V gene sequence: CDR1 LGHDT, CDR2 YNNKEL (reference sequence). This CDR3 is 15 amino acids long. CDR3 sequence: CASSQVPAGNYGYTF. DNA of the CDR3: TGTGCCAGCAGCCAAGTTCCGGCAGGGAACTATGGCTACACCTTC. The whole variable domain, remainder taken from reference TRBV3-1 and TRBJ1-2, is DTAVSQTPKYLVTQMGNDKSIKCEQNLGHDTMYWYKQDSKKFLKIMFSYNNKELIINETVPNRFSPKSPDKAHLNLHINSLELGDSAVYFCASSQVPAGNYGYTFGSGTRLTVV.

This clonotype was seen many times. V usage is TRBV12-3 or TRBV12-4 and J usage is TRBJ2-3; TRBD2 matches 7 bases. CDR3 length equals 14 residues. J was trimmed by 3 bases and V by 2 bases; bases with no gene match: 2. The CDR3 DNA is TGTGCCAGCAGTTTATCTAGCGGTACAGATACGCAGTATTTT. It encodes CASSLSSGTDTQYF.

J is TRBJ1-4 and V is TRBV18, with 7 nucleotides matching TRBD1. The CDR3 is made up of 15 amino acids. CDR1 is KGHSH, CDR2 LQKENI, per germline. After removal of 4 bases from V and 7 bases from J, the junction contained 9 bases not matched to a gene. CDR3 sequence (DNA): TGTGCCAGCTCACGAAACTCAGGGGGACCTGAAAAACTGTTTTTT. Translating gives CASSRNSGGPEKLFF.

Here the CDR3 DNA reads TGTGCCAGCAGTGACCAGGGGGGATTCAATCAGCCCCAGCATTTT. Protein: CASSDQGGFNQPQHF. The chain uses TRBV27 and TRBJ1-5; 7 positions match TRBD1. The J segment lost 3 bases and the V segment lost 5 bases, leaving 7 bases of the junction unmatched. The CDR3 spans 15 residues. From germline, CDR1 is MNHEY and CDR2 SMNVEV (reference sequence).

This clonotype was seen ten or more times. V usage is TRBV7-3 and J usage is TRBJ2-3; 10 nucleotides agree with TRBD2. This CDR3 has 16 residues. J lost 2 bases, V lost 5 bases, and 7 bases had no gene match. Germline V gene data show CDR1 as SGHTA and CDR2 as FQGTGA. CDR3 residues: CASSRTSGAATDTQYF. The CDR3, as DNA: TGTGCCAGCAGCCGCACTAGCGGGGCCGCCACAGATACGCAGTATTTT.

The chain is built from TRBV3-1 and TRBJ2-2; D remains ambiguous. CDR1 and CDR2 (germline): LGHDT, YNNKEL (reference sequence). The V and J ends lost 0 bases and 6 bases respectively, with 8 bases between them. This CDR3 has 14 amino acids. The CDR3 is CASSQDTVAGELFF. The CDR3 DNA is TGTGCCAGCAGCCAAGATACTGTAGCCGGGGAGCTGTTTTTT. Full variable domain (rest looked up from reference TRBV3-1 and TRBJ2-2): DTAVSQTPKYLVTQMGNDKSIKCEQNLGHDTMYWYKQDSKKFLKIMFSYNNKELIINETVPNRFSPKSPDKAHLNLHINSLELGDSAVYFCASSQDTVAGELFFGEGSRLTVL.

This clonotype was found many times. The CDR3: CASRRIDYLSYNEQFF. CDR3 nucleotide sequence: TGTGCCAGCAGACGAATCGACTACTTATCCTACAATGAGCAGTTCTTC. J is TRBJ2-1 and V is TRBV28, with D perhaps matching TRBD2 (5 bases). The CDR3 totals 16 residues. Germline loops: CDR1 MDHEN, CDR2 SYDVKM. Between the trimmed V and J ends, which lost 6 bases and 1 base, there was a span of 16 bases. The full variable domain, rest sourced from reference TRBV28 and TRBJ2-1, is DVKVTQSSRYLVKRTGEKVFLECVQDMDHENMFWYRQDPGLGLRLIYFSYDVKMKEKGDIPEGYSVSREKKERFSLILESASTNQTSMYLCASRRIDYLSYNEQFFGPGTRLTVL.

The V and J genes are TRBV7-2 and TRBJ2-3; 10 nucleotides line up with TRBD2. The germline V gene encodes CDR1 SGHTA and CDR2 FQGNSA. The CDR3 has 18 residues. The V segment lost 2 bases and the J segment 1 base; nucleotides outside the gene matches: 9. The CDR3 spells CASSLTASGSGGTDTQYF. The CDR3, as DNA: TGTGCCAGCAGCTTAACTGCTAGCGGGAGTGGGGGCACAGATACGCAGTATTTT.

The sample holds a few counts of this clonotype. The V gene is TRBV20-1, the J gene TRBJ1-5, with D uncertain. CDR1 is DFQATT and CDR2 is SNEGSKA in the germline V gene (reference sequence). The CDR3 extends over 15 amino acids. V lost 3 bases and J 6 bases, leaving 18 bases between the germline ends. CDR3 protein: CSARDEGRRSQPQHF. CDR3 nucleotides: TGCAGTGCTAGGGACGAGGGAAGGAGGAGTCAGCCCCAGCATTTT.

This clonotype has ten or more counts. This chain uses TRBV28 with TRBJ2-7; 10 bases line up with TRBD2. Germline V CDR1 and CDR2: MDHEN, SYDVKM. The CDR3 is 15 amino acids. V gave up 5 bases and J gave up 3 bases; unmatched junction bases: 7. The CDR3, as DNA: TGTGCCAGCAGTCTTCAGGGACTAGCGCTCTACGAGCAGTACTTC. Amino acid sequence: CASSLQGLALYEQYF.

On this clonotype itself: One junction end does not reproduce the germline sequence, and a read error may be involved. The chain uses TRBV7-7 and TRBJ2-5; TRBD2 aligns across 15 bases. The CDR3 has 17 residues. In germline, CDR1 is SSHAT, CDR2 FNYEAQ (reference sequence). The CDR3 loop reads CASSLGLAGGPWETQYF. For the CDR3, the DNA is TGTGCTAGCAGCTTAGGACTAGCGGGAGGGCCTTGGGAGACCCAGTACTTC. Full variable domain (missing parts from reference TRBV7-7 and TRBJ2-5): GAGVSQSPRYKVTKRGQDVTLRCDPISSHATLYWYQQALGQGPEFLTYFNYEAQPDKSGLPSDRFSAERPEGSISTLTIQRTEQRDSAMYRCASSLGLAGGPWETQYFGPGTRLLVL.

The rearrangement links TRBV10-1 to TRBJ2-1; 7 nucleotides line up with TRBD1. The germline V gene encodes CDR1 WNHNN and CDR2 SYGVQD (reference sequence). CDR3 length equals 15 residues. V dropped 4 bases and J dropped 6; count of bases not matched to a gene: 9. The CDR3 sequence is CASSGDREVLNEQFF. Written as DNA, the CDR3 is TGCGCCAGCAGTGGAGACAGGGAAGTGCTCAATGAGCAGTTCTTC.

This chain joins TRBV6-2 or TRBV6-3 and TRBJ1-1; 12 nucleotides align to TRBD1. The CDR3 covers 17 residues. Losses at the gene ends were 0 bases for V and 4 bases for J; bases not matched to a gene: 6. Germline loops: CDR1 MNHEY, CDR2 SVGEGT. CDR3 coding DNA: TGTGCCAGCAGTTACTCGGGACAGGGGGCCCGAAGCACTGAAGCTTTCTTT. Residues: CASSYSGQGARSTEAFF.